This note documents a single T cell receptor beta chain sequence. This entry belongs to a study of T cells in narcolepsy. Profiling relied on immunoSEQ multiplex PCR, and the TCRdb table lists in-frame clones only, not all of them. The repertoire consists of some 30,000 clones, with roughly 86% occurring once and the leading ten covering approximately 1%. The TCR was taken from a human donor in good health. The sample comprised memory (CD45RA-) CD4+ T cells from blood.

CDR3 coding DNA: TGTGCCAGCAGTGTTAGTAGCAATCAGCCCCAGCATTTT. The encoded protein is CASSVSSNQPQHF. The chain carries TRBV6-4 and TRBJ1-5; D ambiguous. Germline assignment: CDR1 MRHNA and CDR2 SNTAGT. The CDR3 covers 13 residues. V gave up 4 bases and J gave up 0 bases, with 4 bases separating them.